This TCR beta chain was identified in a study of response to subunit inactivated influenza vaccine. Study results and limitations: The authors put forward the suggestion that each seasonal influenza vaccination may bring in only a limited number of new T cells.

This clonotype was seen only a few times. Its antigen remains unknown. TCRdb itself ran the RT-PCR reads through MiXCR, one entry per CDR3 protein. The sample includes 710,000 or so distinct CDR3 sequences, 15% to 19% of them seen just once. Trimming pared 0 bases from V and 4 bases from J, leaving 13 bases between. CDR3 length: 15 amino acids. Germline V gives CDR1 SGHRS, CDR2 YFSETQ. Material: PBMCs from blood, obtained less than 13 days after vaccination. This receptor was taken from a man in his fifties who received an inactivated influenza vaccine. The genes are TRBV5-1 and TRBJ2-5; the D gene is possibly TRBD2 (6 bases). The CDR3 reads CASSLDGGVGETQYF. In nucleotides, the CDR3 is TGCGCCAGCAGCTTGGATGGCGGGGTTGGAGAGACCCAGTACTTC. The complete variable domain, with remaining parts taken from reference TRBV5-1 and TRBJ2-5, reads KAGVTQTPRYLIKTRGQQVTLSCSPISGHRSVSWYQQTPGQGLQFLFEYFSETQRNKGNFPGRFSGRQFSNSRSEMNVSTLELGDSALYLCASSLDGGVGETQYFGPGTRLLVL.